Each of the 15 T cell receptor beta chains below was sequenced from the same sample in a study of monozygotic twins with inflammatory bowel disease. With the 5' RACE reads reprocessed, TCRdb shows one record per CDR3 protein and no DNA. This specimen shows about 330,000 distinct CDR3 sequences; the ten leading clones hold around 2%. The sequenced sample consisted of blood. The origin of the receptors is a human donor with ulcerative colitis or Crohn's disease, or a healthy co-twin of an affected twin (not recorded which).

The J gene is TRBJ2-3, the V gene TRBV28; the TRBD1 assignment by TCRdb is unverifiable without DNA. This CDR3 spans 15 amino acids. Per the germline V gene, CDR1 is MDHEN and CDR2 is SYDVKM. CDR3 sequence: CAPAHCLGSTDTQYF.

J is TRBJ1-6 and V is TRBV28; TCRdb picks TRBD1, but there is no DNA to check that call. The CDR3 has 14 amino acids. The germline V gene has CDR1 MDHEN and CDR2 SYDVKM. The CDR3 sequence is CASSERTGNSPLHF.

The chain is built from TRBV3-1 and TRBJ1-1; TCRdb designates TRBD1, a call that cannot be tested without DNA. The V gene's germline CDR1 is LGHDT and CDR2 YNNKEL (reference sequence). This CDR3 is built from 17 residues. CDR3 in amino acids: CTSSQDRTGWRNTEAFF.

The CDR3 sequence is CSARETGRLAFF. The chain has TRBV20-1 and TRBJ1-1; TCRdb picks TRBD1, but there is no DNA to check that call. In germline, CDR1 is DFQATT, CDR2 SNEGSKA (reference sequence). The CDR3 has 12 amino acids.

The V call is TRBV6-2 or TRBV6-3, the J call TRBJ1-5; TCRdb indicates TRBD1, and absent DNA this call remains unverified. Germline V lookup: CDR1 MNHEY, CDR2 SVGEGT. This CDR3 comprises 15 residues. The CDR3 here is CASDYQGLGNQPQHF.

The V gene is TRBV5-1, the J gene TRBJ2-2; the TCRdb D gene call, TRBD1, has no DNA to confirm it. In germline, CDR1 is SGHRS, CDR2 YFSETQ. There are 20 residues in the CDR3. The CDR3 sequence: CASSLIPGSGQVSNTGELFF.

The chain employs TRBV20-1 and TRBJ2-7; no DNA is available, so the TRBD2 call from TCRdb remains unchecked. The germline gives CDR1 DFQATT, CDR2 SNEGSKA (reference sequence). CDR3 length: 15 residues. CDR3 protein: CSARDRSLFSYEQYF.

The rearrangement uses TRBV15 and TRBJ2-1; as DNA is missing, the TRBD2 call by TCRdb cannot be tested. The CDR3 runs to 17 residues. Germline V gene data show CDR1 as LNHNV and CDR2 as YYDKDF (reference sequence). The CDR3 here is CATSRGPGLAGENEQFF.

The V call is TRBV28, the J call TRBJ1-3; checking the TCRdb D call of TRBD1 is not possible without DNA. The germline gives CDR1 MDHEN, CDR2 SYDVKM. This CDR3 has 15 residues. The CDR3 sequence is CASSLSGGLGNTIYF.

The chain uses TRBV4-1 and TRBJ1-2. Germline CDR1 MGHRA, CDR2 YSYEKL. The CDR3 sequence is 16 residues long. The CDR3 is CASSQELGNSHYGYTF.

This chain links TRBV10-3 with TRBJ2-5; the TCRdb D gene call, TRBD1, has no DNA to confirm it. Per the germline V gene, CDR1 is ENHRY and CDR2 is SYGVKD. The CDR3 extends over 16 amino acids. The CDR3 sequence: CAISDWGQGFLETQYF.

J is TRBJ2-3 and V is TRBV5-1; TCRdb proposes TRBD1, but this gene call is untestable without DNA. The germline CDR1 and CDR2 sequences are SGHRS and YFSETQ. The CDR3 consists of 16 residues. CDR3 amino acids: CASSSGGRPRTDTQYF.

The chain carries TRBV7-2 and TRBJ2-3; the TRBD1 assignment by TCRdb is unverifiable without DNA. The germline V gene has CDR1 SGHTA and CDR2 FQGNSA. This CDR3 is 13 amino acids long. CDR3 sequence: CASSKGGGDTQYF.

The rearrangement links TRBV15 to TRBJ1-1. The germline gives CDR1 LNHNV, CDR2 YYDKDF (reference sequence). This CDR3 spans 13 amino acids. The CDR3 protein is CATSRSPPVKAFF.

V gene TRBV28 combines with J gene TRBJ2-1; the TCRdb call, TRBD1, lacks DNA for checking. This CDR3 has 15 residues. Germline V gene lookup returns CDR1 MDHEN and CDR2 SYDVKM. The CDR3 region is CASSLWGQGGNEQFF.